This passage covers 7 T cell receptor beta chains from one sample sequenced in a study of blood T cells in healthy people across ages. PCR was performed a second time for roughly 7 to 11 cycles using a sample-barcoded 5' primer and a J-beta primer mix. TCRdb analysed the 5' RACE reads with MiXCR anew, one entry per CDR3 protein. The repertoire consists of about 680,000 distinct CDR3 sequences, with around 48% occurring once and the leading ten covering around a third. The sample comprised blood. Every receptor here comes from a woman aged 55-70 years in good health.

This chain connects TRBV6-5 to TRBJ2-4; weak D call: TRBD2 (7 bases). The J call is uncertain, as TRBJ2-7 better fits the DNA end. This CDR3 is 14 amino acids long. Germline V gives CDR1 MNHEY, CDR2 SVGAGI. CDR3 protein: CASSRRRGPYEQYF. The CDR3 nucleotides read TGTGCCAGCTCCAGGCGGCGGGGGCCCTACGAGCAGTACTTC.

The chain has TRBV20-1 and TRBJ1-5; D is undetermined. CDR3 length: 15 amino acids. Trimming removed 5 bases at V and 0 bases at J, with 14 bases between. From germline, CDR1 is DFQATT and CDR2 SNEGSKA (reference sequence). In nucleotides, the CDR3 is TGCAGTGCTTCCGACCGTACGCTTAGCAATCAGCCCCAGCATTTT. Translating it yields CSASDRTLSNQPQHF.

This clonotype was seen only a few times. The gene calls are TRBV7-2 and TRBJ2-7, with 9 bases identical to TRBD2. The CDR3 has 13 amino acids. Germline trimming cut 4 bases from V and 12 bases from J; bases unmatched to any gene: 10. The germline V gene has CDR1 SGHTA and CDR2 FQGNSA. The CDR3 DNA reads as TGTGCCAGCAGCTCCGCTCTTAGCGGGAGCCCGTACTTC. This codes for CASSSALSGSPYF.

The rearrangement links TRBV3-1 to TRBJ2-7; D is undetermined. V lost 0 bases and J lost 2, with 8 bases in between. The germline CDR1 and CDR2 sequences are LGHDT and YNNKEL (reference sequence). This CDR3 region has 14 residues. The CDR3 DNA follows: TGTGCCAGCAGCCAAGATATTGGAACCTACGAGCAGTACTTC. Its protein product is CASSQDIGTYEQYF.

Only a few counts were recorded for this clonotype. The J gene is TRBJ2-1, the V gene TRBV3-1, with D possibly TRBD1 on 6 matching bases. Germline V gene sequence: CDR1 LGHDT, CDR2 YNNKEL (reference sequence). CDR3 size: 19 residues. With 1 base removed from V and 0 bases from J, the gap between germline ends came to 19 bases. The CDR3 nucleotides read TGTGCCAGCAGCCAAGCGGGTGGACAGCCTAAGCCCTCCTACAATGAGCAGTTCTTC. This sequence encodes CASSQAGGQPKPSYNEQFF.

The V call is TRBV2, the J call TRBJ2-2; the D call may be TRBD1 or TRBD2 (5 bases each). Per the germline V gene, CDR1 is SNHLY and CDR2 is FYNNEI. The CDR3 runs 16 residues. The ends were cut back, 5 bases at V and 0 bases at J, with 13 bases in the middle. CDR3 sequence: CASSPEGPANTGELFF. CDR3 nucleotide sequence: TGTGCCAGCAGTCCAGAGGGACCCGCGAACACCGGGGAGCTGTTTTTT.

The CDR3 DNA is TGCGCCAGCAGTCTGGGACTAGCGGCCGTTTACGAGCAGTACTTC. It specifies CASSLGLAAVYEQYF. The genes are TRBV5-1 and TRBJ2-7; 11 positions agree with TRBD2. Trimming took 5 bases from V and 4 from J; bases not matched to a gene: 8. The CDR3 is made up of 15 amino acids. Germline V gene sequence: CDR1 SGHRS, CDR2 YFSETQ.